This TCR beta chain was identified during a study of T cell changes during pregnancy in multiple sclerosis. Profiled with immunoSEQ multiplex PCR; TCRdb holds only in-frame clones, not every one. The repertoire has 35,000 to 40,000 clones, roughly nine tenths of them found once; the top ten carry about 5.3%. V was trimmed by 6 bases and J by 1 base, leaving 10 bases between them. The germline V gene encodes CDR1 KGHSH and CDR2 LQKENI. The CDR3 contains 15 residues. The receptor comes from a female donor in good health, enrolled as a control in a pregnancy study. This specimen consisted of peripheral blood, obtained in the third trimester of pregnancy. J is TRBJ2-6 and V is TRBV18; no clear D. The CDR3 loop is CASSPAQSGANVLTF. CDR3 DNA: TGTGCCAGCTCTCCTGCACAGTCTGGGGCCAACGTCCTGACTTTC.